This T cell receptor beta chain was recorded in a study of T cell responses to AZD1222 COVID-19 vaccine (dated by TCRdb to the early 2020s). About the investigation overall: TCR sequencing was performed for about 240 trial participants, of whom 200 to 220 were given two doses of AZD1222 and approximately 25 were given two doses of MenACWY control vaccine. Trial participants were enrolled by age into subgroups of 18-55, 56-69 and 70-plus years, and around 150, 29 and 61 TCR-sequenced participants, respectively, were included in these subgroups. Overall study results and their limits: Conclusions about previously exposed vaccinees are limited because only five to seven AZD1222 recipients were SARS-CoV-2 seropositive at baseline. Reportedly, almost half of the unique spike-specific TCRs recognized epitopes lying outside the regions that are mutated in the B.1.351 and B.1.1.7 variants. The 56-69-year group was small, and its depth increase did not reach significance, likely because of low power. The whole spike protein was spanned by vaccine-associated CD4 TCRs, and dominant responses were seen in regions 160-218 and 743-854. Participants were mostly white British, with more females than males. The authors suggested clonal diversity may have been underestimated. After two AZD1222 doses, spike-specific TCR breadth and depth were significantly higher than at day 0 and than in MenACWY recipients. No day 14 peak-response samples were available, so repertoires were characterized only after the peak T cell response.

In the paper's terms, the time point label means: about 28 days (+/-7) after the second vaccine dose. AZD1222 recipients whose second dose came at about 4 weeks and those whose second dose came at about 12 weeks were combined into one group, since spike-specific TCR depth and breadth did not differ between the two schedules. Vaccinee samples came from UK trials COV001 and COV002, including a single-blind randomized controlled phase 2/3 trial of AZD1222 (ChAdOx1 nCoV-19) in healthy adults. For TCRbeta chain sequencing, PBMC samples from trial participants were taken at day 0 and at day 28 after the second dose. V has 0 bases trimmed and J has 4 bases trimmed; junction bases matching no gene number 11. The CDR3 runs 17 residues from the cysteine to the phenylalanine. The DNA shown is the 51-base CDR3, in frame from base 1. Taken from the germline V gene, the CDR1 and CDR2 loops are MNHEY and SVGEGT.

The CDR3 regions of human TCRbeta chains were analyzed by immunosequencing. Turning to the authors' computational methods: TCRs in the repertoires were compared against a reference library of SARS-CoV-2-specific TCRs that had been generated with the MIRA antigen-specificity platform. Breadth meant the fraction of unique TCRs that were SARS-CoV-2-associated, whereas depth meant the fraction of total T cells that were SARS-CoV-2-associated. Using the MIRA data, each spike-specific TCR was assigned both to the spike region to which the TCR was reactive and to a CD4 or CD8 class. Log10-transformed breadth and depth values were compared by one-way ANOVA with Sidak's multiple comparisons tests. This immuneACCESS table, as held by TCRdb, lists in-frame sequences with V and J called but not all clones. Of the missing ones, under half trace to an unresolved V gene in checked studies; the others have no known cause. The V and J calls and clone size are taken from that table; D and trimming were inferred from the DNA. The table for this sample lists around 180,000 clones; around nine tenths of them were counted only once. The ten largest make up roughly a quarter of the sample.

Details on this clone: What antigen it recognizes has not been identified. No base quality information exists; no much larger clone differs at one position.

The origin of this receptor is an adult who received the AZD1222 COVID-19 vaccine. Recombination joined TRBV6-2 or TRBV6-3 with TRBJ1-1, and TRBD1 matches 7 of the central bases. The sample consisted of peripheral blood, taken 28 days after the second AZD1222 dose. The CDR3 loop reads CASSYSSDRVIGTEAFF. In nucleotide form, the sequence is TGTGCCAGCAGTTACTCGAGCGACAGGGTTATCGGCACTGAAGCTTTCTTT.